The entry below describes one T cell receptor beta chain. The repertoire was sequenced with immunoSEQ multiplex PCR; TCRdb's copy has only in-frame clones and lacks some. The data hold almost 200,000 clones, with roughly 90% observed a single time. In terms of age and location, participants ranged from roughly 18 to 90 years and lived in under 30 US areas. Participants' reported clinical history set cohort assignment. Cohort 3 donors were reported recovered after two negative PCRs, clearance, or symptom resolution. This entry belongs to a study of blood T cell repertoires in COVID-19. Looking at the study overall: Sample material is recorded as cDNA or gDNA derived from T cells, B-cell-depleted T cells, or PBMCs.

From germline, CDR1 is SEHNR and CDR2 FQNEAQ (reference sequence). The trim removed 4 bases at V and 3 bases at J, leaving 9 bases unmatched. This CDR3 region has 16 residues. This sequence originates from a woman aged 18-29 years who had recovered from COVID-19. Sequenced sample: PBMCs or T cells enriched from blood (not recorded which). The chain joins TRBV7-9 to TRBJ1-2, with 9 bases matching TRBD1. The CDR3 DNA reads as TGTGCCAGCAGCTCGGACAGGGGAAGATCTGACTATGGCTACACCTTC. This codes for CASSSDRGRSDYGYTF.